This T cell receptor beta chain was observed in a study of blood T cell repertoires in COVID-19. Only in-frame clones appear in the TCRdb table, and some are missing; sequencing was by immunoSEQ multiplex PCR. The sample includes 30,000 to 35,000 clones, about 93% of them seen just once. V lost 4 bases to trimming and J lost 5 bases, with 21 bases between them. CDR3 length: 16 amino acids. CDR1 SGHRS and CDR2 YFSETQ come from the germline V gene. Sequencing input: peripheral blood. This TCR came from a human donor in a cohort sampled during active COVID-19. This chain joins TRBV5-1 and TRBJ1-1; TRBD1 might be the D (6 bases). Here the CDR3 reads CASSPKGVGGRTEAFF. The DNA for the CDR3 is TGCGCCAGCAGCCCCAAAGGGGTGGGGGGGCGGACTGAAGCTTTCTTT.